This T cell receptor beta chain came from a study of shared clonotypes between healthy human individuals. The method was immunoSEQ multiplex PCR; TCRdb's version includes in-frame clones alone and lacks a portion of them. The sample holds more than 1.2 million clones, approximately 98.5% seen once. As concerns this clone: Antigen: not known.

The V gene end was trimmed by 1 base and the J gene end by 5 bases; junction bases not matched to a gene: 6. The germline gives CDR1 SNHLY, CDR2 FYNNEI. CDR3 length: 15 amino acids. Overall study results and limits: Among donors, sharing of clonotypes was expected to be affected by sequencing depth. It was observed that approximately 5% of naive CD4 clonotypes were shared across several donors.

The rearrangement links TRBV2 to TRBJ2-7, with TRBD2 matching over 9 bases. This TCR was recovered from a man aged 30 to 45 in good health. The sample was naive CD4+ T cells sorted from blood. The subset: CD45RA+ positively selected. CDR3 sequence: CASSEVRGLANEQYF. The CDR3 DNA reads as TGTGCCAGCAGTGAAGTCCGAGGACTAGCGAACGAGCAGTACTTC. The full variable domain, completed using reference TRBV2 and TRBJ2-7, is EPEVTQTPSHQVTQMGQEVILRCVPISNHLYFYWYRQILGQKVEFLVSFYNNEISEKSEIFDDQFSVERPDGSNFTLKIRSTKLEDSAMYFCASSEVRGLANEQYFGPGTRLTVT.